The sequence of this T cell receptor beta chain was determined in a study of cytomegalovirus exposure and HLA in healthy donors. General study results and limits: Being productive about 87% or about 30% of the time was typical of most TCR beta V segments in an earlier analysis.

With 60 Vbeta and 13 Jbeta primers, the PCR was carried out. Data came from immunoSEQ multiplex PCR; TCRdb stores just in-frame clones and leaves some out. The sample consists of about 100,000 clones, 79% of them appearing once. Notes on this clone: Its specificity is unknown.

This sequence was found in a woman in her thirties or forties in good health and CMV-seronegative. Input material: PBMCs.

The CDR3 region is CATSRGGAENEQFF. CDR3 nucleotide sequence: TGTGCCACCAGCAGAGGTGGGGCAGAGAATGAGCAGTTCTTC. The chain recombines TRBV15 with TRBJ2-1, with TRBD1 as a possible D gene (5 bases). The CDR3 is 14 residues long. Germline assignment: CDR1 LNHNV and CDR2 YYDKDF (reference sequence). Trimming pared 1 base from V and 7 bases from J, leaving 11 bases between.